This entry lists 2 T cell receptor beta chains sequenced from one sample in a study of CD8+CD57+ T cells in acquired aplastic anemia. TCR beta VDJ combinations and CDR3 sequences were profiled from genomic DNA. TCRdb used MiXCR to reprocess the reads, holding one entry per CDR3 protein. The table lists tens of thousands of distinct CDR3 sequences, about 45% of them singletons. Sample: sorted CD4+, CD8+, or CD8+CD57+ T cells (not recorded which) from PBMCs. The receptors were sampled from a human donor in good health, serving as a control.

The table lists this clonotype with many counts. V usage is TRBV6-5 and J usage is TRBJ1-2, with no clear D. The ends were cut back, 0 bases at V and 6 bases at J, with 5 bases in the middle. From germline, CDR1 is MNHEY and CDR2 SVGAGI. CDR3 length: 12 residues. This CDR3 reads CASSYSHHGYTF. CDR3 coding DNA: TGTGCCAGCAGTTACTCTCATCATGGCTACACCTTC.

This chain joins TRBV10-3 and TRBJ1-1, with 7 bases aligning to TRBD1. The CDR3 spans 14 residues. Germline V CDR1 and CDR2: ENHRY, SYGVKD. Trimming at V came to 7 bases and at J to 1 base, leaving 6 bases not matched to a gene. The CDR3 protein is CAINPGDRNTEAFF. CDR3 sequence (DNA): TGTGCCATCAATCCGGGGGACAGGAACACTGAAGCTTTCTTT.